A selection of T cell receptor beta chains follows, all from one sample in a study of blood T cells in healthy people across ages. One entry per CDR3 protein results from TCRdb running MiXCR on the 5' RACE reads. The sample gives roughly 1.5 million distinct CDR3 sequences, under 55% of which show up once; less than 5% is in the top ten. The sample consisted of blood. The receptor set was obtained from a woman younger than 35 in good health. Each CDR3 is given with its conserved first and last residue. D genes are given only for firm matches. Size tells how often a clone was seen (once, few, many) or the class of an expanded clone, and some rows leave it out.

-,few,TRBV21-1,TRBJ1-2,CASREDLPNYGYTF,TGTGCCAGCAGAGAGGATTTACCTAACTATGGCTACACCTTC
-,few,TRBV20-1,TRBJ1-1,CSGGRLNTEAFF,TGCAGTGGGGGCAGATTGAACACTGAAGCTTTCTTT
-,few,TRBV4-1,TRBJ1-6,CASSQVALNSPLHF,TGCGCCAGCAGCCAAGTGGCACTTAATTCACCCCTCCACTTT
TRBD2,few,TRBV28,TRBJ2-7,CASRPGTSGTYEQYF,TGTGCCAGCAGGCCCGGGACTAGCGGGACCTACGAGCAGTACTTC
-,-,TRBV2,TRBJ2-2,CAGTGAPQGTGELFF,TGTGCCGGGACTGGGGCTCCCCAGGGGACCGGGGAGCTGTTTTTT
TRBD2,-,TRBV12-3/TRBV12-4,TRBJ2-1,CASSVAGGRNEQFF,TGTGCCAGCAGTGTAGCGGGAGGTAGGAATGAGCAGTTCTTC
TRBD2,-,TRBV7-3,TRBJ2-1,CASSQTSGTISYNEQFF,TGTGCCAGCAGCCAGACTAGCGGGACCATCTCCTACAATGAGCAGTTCTTC
TRBD2,few,TRBV11-2,TRBJ2-1,CASSKTSGEYNEQFF,TGTGCCAGCAGCAAAACTAGCGGGGAATACAATGAGCAGTTCTTC
TRBD1,-,TRBV5-1,TRBJ2-7,CASKFRTGVYEQYF,TGCGCCAGCAAGTTTAGGACAGGCGTCTACGAGCAGTACTTC
TRBD1,-,TRBV14,TRBJ1-2,CASSQDHVRGHHGYTF,TGTGCCAGCAGCCAAGATCATGTCAGGGGGCACCATGGCTACACCTTC
TRBD2,-,TRBV5-6,TRBJ2-3,CANSRTYLGLTSTDTQYF,TGTGCCAACAGCCGCACCTACCTGGGACTAACTAGCACAGATACGCAGTATTTT
TRBD2,-,TRBV12-3/TRBV12-4,TRBJ2-2,CASRGLAGITGELFF,TGTGCCAGCAGAGGACTAGCGGGAATCACCGGGGAGCTGTTTTTT
TRBD1,-,TRBV10-3,TRBJ2-7,CAIAAYRTGKTPYEQYF,TGTGCCATCGCGGCATATAGGACAGGTAAAACCCCCTACGAGCAGTACTTC
TRBD1,few,TRBV29-1,TRBJ1-4,CSVGQGEKLFF,TGCAGCGTGGGACAGGGTGAAAAACTGTTTTTT
-,few,TRBV15,TRBJ2-7,CATSSGTSYEQYF,TGTGCCACCAGCTCCGGGACATCCTACGAGCAGTACTTC
-,-,TRBV6-6,TRBJ2-2,CASSYYSSENTGELFF,TGTGCCAGCAGTTATTATTCTAGCGAGAACACCGGGGAGCTGTTTTTT
TRBD1,few,TRBV20-1,TRBJ2-4,CSASDRGLGNIQYF,TGCAGTGCTAGCGACAGGGGGCTTGGAAACATTCAGTACTTC
-,-,TRBV13,TRBJ1-2,CASSLRVNNYGYTF,TGTGCCAGCAGCTTAAGGGTTAATAACTATGGCTACACCTTC
-,-,TRBV20-1,TRBJ2-5,CSAPAKGEGETQYF,TGCAGTGCTCCCGCAAAGGGGGAGGGTGAGACCCAGTACTTC
-,-,TRBV6-2/TRBV6-3,TRBJ2-7,CASSAGTHSYEQYF,TGTGCCAGCAGTGCCGGGACACACTCCTACGAGCAGTACTTC
-,many,TRBV29-1,TRBJ2-3,CSVESDTQYF,TGCAGCGTTGAATCAGATACGCAGTATTTT
-,-,TRBV4-2,TRBJ1-2,CASSTPGSYGYTF,TGTGCCAGCAGCACTCCGGGCTCCTATGGCTACACCTTC
-,few,TRBV7-9,TRBJ2-5,CASSLAGTETQYF,TGTGCCAGCAGTTTAGCCGGCACAGAGACCCAGTACTTC
TRBD1,few,TRBV9,TRBJ2-1,CASSTSGTVNEQFF,TGTGCCAGCAGCACCTCAGGGACAGTCAATGAGCAGTTCTTC
-,few,TRBV7-2,TRBJ2-1,CASSLLQGPSYNEQFF,TGTGCCAGCAGCTTATTGCAGGGGCCCTCCTACAATGAGCAGTTCTTC
-,-,TRBV6-5,TRBJ1-4,CASRRTIGEKLFF,TGTGCCAGCAGAAGGACAATTGGGGAAAAACTGTTTTTT
-,-,TRBV9,TRBJ2-3,CASSVDGRIKDTDTQYF,TGTGCCAGCAGCGTAGACGGTAGAATAAAGGATACGGATACGCAGTATTTT
-,few,TRBV20-1,TRBJ2-7,CSARRRQKLYEQYF,TGCAGTGCTAGGCGAAGACAGAAACTCTACGAGCAGTACTTC
-,-,TRBV6-4,TRBJ2-2,CASSEVGESSGELFF,TGTGCCAGCAGTGAAGTGGGGGAGTCGTCCGGGGAGCTGTTTTTT
TRBD1,many,TRBV5-1,TRBJ2-3,CASSEGQGSDTQYF,TGCGCCAGCAGCGAGGGACAGGGGTCAGATACGCAGTATTTT
-,few,TRBV12-3/TRBV12-4,TRBJ2-5,CASSPSVLEAETQYF,TGTGCCAGCAGCCCTAGCGTTTTAGAGGCGGAGACCCAGTACTTC
TRBD1,-,TRBV30,TRBJ1-5,CAWSGGTGRQPQHF,TGTGCCTGGAGTGGCGGGACAGGCCGTCAGCCCCAGCATTTT
-,many,TRBV11-2,TRBJ1-1,CASSKFARTEAFF,TGTGCCAGCAGCAAGTTCGCGAGGACTGAAGCTTTCTTT
-,-,TRBV3-1,TRBJ1-2,CASSQEGGSRRGYTF,TGTGCCAGCAGCCAAGAAGGTGGCAGCAGGAGGGGCTACACCTTC
TRBD1,few,TRBV7-9,TRBJ2-1,CASSPLRQGPSYNEQFF,TGTGCCAGCAGCCCACTCCGACAGGGTCCATCCTACAATGAGCAGTTCTTC
-,once,TRBV5-1,TRBJ2-7,CASSLARRNSYEQYF,TGCGCCAGCAGCTTGGCCCGGCGGAATTCCTACGAGCAGTACTTC
TRBD2,few,TRBV20-1,TRBJ2-1,CSASGTSGGVYNEQFF,TGCAGTGCTAGCGGGACTAGCGGGGGGGTTTACAATGAGCAGTTCTTC
-,-,TRBV4-1,TRBJ2-7,CASSRDMAGNEQYF,TGCGCCAGCAGCCGAGACATGGCTGGGAATGAGCAGTACTTC
-,few,TRBV6-6,TRBJ2-5,CASSYSTGPGETQYF,TGTGCCAGCAGTTACTCGACGGGGCCGGGGGAGACCCAGTACTTC
-,-,TRBV3-1,TRBJ2-5,CASSQLPILGGREETQYF,TGTGCCAGCAGCCAACTACCTATCCTGGGGGGCAGGGAAGAGACCCAGTACTTC
-,few,TRBV7-9,TRBJ2-3,CASSPMLGDTQYF,TGTGCCAGCAGCCCAATGCTAGGGGATACGCAGTATTTT
-,-,TRBV9,TRBJ2-3,CASSVEAGRTDTQYF,TGTGCCAGCAGCGTAGAAGCGGGCCGCACAGATACGCAGTATTTT
-,-,TRBV7-2,TRBJ2-4,CASSYDRAKNIQYF,TGTGCCAGCAGCTACGACCGAGCCAAAAACATTCAGTACTTC
TRBD2,few,TRBV29-1,TRBJ2-7,CSVESPTSGPYEQYF,TGCAGCGTTGAATCCCCAACTAGCGGGCCCTACGAGCAGTACTTC
-,-,TRBV20-1,TRBJ1-6,CSASPQQDLHF,TGCAGTGCTAGCCCCCAACAGGATCTCCACTTT
-,-,TRBV20-1,TRBJ2-7,CSARDSLSSDYEQYF,TGCAGTGCTAGAGATTCCCTTTCTTCTGACTACGAGCAGTACTTC
TRBD2,-,TRBV9,TRBJ2-1,CASGDGTSSYNEQFF,TGTGCCAGCGGCGACGGGACTAGCTCCTACAATGAGCAGTTCTTC
-,-,TRBV2,TRBJ2-3,CASSEKGASYF,TGTGCCAGCAGTGAAAAAGGAGCCTCGTATTTT
-,-,TRBV7-2,TRBJ1-6,CASSRLKESPLHF,TGTGCCAGCAGCCGACTCAAGGAATCACCCCTCCACTTT
TRBD1,-,TRBV7-9,TRBJ1-2,CASTASGQGAHGYTF,TGTGCCAGCACCGCTTCGGGACAGGGGGCGCATGGCTACACCTTC
-,few,TRBV20-1,TRBJ2-1,CSARVLAASGDEQFF,TGCAGTGCTAGAGTACTAGCAGCCTCGGGGGATGAGCAGTTCTTC
-,few,TRBV20-1,TRBJ2-1,CSAKGDTQSHNEQFF,TGCAGTGCTAAGGGGGACACCCAGTCCCACAATGAGCAGTTCTTC
TRBD2,-,TRBV9,TRBJ2-1,CASSGARLAREQFF,TGTGCCAGCAGCGGGGCCCGACTAGCCCGGGAGCAGTTCTTC
TRBD2,-,TRBV29-1,TRBJ2-3,CSGRSSGAGDTQYF,TGCAGCGGCCGATCTAGCGGGGCAGGGGATACGCAGTATTTT
TRBD2,-,TRBV28,TRBJ2-3,CASSSWTSGENTDTQYF,TGTGCCAGCAGTTCCTGGACTAGCGGGGAAAACACAGATACGCAGTATTTT